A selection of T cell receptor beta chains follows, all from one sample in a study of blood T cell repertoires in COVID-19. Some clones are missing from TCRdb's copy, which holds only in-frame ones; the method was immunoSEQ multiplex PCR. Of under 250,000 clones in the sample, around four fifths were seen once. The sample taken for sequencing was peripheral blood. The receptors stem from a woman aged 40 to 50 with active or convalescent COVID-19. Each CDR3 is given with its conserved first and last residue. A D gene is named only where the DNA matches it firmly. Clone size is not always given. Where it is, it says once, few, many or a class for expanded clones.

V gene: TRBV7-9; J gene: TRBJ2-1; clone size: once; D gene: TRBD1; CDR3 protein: CASLPGGINEQFF; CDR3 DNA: TGTGCCAGCCTCCCAGGGGGAATAAATGAGCAGTTCTTC
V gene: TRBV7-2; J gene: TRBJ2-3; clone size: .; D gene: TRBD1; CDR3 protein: CASSRSRDRDTQYF; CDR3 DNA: TGTGCCAGCAGCCGGTCCCGGGACAGGGATACGCAGTATTTT
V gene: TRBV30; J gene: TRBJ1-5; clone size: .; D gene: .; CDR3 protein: CAWSLAGYSNQPQHF; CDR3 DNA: TGTGCCTGGAGCCTGGCAGGGTATAGCAATCAGCCCCAGCATTTT
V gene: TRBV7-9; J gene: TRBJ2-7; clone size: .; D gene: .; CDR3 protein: CASSLTGAYEQYF; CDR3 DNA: TGTGCCAGCAGCTTGACAGGAGCCTACGAGCAGTACTTC
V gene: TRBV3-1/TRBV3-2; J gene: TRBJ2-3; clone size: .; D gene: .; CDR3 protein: CASSQSRGASTDTQYF; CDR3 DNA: TGTGCCAGCAGCCAAAGCAGGGGGGCTTCAACAGATACGCAGTATTTT
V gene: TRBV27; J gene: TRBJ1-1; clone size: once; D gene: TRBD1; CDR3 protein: CASSFYGTGAEAFF; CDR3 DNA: TGTGCCAGCAGTTTCTATGGGACAGGGGCTGAAGCTTTCTTT
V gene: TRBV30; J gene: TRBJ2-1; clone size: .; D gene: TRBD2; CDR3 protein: CAWSRDYANNEQFF; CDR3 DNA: TGTGCCTGGAGCCGGGACTACGCCAACAATGAGCAGTTCTTC
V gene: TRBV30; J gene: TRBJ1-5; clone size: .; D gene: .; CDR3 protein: CAWNQGPDQPQHF; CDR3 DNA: TGTGCCTGGAACCAGGGCCCCGATCAGCCCCAGCATTTT
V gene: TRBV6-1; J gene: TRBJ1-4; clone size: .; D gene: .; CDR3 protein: CASSEATGWEKLFF; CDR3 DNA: TGTGCCAGCAGTGAAGCGACAGGTTGGGAAAAACTGTTTTTT
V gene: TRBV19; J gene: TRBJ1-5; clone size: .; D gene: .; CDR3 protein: CASSIPRQFNQPQHF; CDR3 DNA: TGTGCCAGTAGTATCCCTCGACAGTTCAATCAGCCCCAGCATTTT
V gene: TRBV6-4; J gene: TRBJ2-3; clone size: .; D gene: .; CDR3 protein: CASSDSGGRTDTQYF; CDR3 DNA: TGTGCCAGCAGTGACTCGGGGGGGCGCACAGATACGCAGTATTTT
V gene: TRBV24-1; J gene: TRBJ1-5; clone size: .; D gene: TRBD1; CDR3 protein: CATSDPRDRGGTEPQHF; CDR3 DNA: TGTGCCACCAGTGATCCCCGGGACAGGGGCGGGACTGAGCCCCAGCATTTT
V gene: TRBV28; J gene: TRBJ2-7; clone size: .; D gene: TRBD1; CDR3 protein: CASSLLPGQGPLEQYF; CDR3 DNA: TGTGCCAGCAGTTTACTACCGGGACAGGGACCCCTCGAGCAGTACTTC
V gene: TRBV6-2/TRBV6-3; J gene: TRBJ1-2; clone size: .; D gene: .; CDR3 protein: CASSEGSRIYGYTF; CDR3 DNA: TGTGCCAGCAGCGAGGGATCCCGAATCTATGGCTACACCTTC
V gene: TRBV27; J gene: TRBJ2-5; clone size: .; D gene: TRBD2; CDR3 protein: CASSLRLAGAQETQYF; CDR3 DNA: TGTGCCAGCAGTCTTCGACTAGCGGGAGCACAAGAGACCCAGTACTTC
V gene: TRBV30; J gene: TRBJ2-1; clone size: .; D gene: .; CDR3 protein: CACSPGYNEQFF; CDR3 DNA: TGTGCCTGCAGCCCAGGGTACAATGAGCAGTTCTTC